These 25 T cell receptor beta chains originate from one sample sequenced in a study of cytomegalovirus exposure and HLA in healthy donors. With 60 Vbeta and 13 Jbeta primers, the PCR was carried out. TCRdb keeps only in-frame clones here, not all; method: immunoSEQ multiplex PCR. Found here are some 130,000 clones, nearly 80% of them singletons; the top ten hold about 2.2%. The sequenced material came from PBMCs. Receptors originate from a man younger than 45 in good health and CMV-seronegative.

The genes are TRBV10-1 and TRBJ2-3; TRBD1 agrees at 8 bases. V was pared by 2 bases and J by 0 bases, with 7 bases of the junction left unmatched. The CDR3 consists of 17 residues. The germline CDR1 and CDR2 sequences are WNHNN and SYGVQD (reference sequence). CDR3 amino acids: CASSEDRGNPSTDTQYF. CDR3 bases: TGCGCCAGCAGTGAGGACAGGGGTAACCCTAGCACAGATACGCAGTATTTT.

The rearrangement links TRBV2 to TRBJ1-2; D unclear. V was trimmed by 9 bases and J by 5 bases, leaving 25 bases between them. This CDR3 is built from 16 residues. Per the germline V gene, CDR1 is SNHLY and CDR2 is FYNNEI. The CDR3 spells CASSLSPGGVSYGYTF. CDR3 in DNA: TGTGCCAGTAGTTTATCTCCCGGCGGGGTCTCATATGGCTACACCTTC.

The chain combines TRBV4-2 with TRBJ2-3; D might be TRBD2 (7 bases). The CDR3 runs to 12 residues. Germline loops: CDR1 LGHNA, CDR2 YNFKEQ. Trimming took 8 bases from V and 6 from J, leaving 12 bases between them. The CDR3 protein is CASGRGGDTQYF. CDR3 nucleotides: TGTGCCAGCGGGAGGGGGGGCGATACGCAGTATTTT.

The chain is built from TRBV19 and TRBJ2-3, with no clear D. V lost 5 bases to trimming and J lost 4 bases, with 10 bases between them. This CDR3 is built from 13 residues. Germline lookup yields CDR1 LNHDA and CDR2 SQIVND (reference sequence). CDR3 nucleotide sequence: TGTGCCAGTAGTCCTGGAGTGGCAGATACGCAGTATTTT. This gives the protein CASSPGVADTQYF.

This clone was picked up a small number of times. This chain's CDR3 is CASNAGMINQPQHF. Here the CDR3 DNA reads TGTGCCAGCAATGCAGGGATGATCAATCAGCCCCAGCATTTT. The genes are TRBV6-6 and TRBJ1-5, with D maybe TRBD1 (5 bases). Trimming stripped 7 bases from V and 3 bases from J, with 13 bases between. CDR3 size: 14 residues. CDR1 is MNHNY and CDR2 is SVGAGI in the germline V gene (reference sequence).

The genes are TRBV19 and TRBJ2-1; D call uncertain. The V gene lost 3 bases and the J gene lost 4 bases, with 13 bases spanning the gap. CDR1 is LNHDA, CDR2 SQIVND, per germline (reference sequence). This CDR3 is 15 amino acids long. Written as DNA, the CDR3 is TGTGCCAGTAGTATTCCGGGTTGGAATTACAATGAGCAGTTCTTC. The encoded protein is CASSIPGWNYNEQFF.

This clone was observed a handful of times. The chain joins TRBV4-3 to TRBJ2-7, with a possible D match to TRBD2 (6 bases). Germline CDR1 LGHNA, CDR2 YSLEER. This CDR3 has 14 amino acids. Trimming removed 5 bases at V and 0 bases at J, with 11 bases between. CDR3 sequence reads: CASSSDYPSYEQYF. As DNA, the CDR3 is TGCGCCAGCAGCTCGGACTACCCCTCCTACGAGCAGTACTTC.

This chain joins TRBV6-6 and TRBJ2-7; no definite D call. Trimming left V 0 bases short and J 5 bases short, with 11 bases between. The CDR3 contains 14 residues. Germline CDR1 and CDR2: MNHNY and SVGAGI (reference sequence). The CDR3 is CASSYSLSVHEQYF. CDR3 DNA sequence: TGTGCCAGCAGTTACTCGCTTTCGGTCCACGAGCAGTACTTC.

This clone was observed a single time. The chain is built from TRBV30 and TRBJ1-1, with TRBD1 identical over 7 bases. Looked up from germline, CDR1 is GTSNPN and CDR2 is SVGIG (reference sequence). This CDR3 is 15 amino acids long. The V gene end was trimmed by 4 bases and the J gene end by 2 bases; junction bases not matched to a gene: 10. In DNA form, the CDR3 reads TGTGCCTGGAACCGACAGGGATTGGGTAACACTGAAGCTTTCTTT. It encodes CAWNRQGLGNTEAFF.

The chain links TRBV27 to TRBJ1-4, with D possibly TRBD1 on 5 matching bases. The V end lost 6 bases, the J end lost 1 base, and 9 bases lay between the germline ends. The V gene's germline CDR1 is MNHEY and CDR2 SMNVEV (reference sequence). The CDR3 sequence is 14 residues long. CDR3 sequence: CASRSGGTNEKLFF. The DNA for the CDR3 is TGTGCCAGCAGATCGGGGGGAACTAATGAAAAACTGTTTTTT.

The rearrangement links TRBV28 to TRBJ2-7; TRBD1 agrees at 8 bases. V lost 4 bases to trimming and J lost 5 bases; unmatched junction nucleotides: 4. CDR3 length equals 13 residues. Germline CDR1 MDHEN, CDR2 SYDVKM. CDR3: CASSSGGKNEQYF. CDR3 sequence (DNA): TGTGCCAGCAGTTCAGGGGGCAAAAACGAGCAGTACTTC. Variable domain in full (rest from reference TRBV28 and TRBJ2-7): DVKVTQSSRYLVKRTGEKVFLECVQDMDHENMFWYRQDPGLGLRLIYFSYDVKMKEKGDIPEGYSVSREKKERFSLILESASTNQTSMYLCASSSGGKNEQYFGPGTRLTVT.

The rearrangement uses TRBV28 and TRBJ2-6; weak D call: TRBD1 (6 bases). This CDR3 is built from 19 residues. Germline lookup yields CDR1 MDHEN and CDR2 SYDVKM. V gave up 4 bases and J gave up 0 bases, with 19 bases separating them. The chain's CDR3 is CASSSMSGEPSSGANVLTF. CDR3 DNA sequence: TGTGCCAGCAGTTCGATGTCAGGGGAACCGAGCTCTGGGGCCAACGTCCTGACTTTC.

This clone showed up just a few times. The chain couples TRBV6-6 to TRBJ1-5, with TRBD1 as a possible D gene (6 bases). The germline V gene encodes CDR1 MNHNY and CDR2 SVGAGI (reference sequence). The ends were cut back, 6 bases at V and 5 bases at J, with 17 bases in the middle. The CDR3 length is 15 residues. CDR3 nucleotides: TGTGCCAGCAGACGGTGGACAGCGGTCGATCAGCCCCAGCATTTT. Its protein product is CASRRWTAVDQPQHF.

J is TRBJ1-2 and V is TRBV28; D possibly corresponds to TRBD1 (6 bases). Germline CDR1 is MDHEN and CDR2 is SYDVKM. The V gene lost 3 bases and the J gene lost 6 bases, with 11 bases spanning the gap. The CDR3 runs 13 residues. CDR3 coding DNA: TGTGCCAGCAGTTTGGGGGCAGGGGATGGCTACACCTTC. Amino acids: CASSLGAGDGYTF.

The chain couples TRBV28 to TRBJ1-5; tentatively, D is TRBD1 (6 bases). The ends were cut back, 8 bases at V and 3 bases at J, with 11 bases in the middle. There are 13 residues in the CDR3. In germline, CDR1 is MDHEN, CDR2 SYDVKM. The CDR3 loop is CASQQGNNQPQHF. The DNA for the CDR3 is TGTGCCAGCCAACAGGGTAACAATCAGCCCCAGCATTTT.

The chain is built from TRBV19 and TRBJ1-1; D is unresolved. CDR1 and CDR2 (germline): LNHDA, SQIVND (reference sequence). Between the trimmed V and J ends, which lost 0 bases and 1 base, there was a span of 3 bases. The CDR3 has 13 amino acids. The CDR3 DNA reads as TGTGCCAGTAGTATAGAGGCGAACACTGAAGCTTTCTTT. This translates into CASSIEANTEAFF.

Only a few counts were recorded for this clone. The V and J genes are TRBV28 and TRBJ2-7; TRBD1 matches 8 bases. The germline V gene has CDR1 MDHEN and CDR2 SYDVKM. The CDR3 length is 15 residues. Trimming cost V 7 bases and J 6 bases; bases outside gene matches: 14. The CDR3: CASTPHGQGFFEQYF. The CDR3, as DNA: TGTGCCAGCACCCCGCATGGACAGGGTTTTTTCGAGCAGTACTTC.

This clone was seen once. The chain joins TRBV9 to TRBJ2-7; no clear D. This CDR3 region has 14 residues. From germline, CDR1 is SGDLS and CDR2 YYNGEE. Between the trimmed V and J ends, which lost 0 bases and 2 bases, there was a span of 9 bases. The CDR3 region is CASSVGSETYEQYF. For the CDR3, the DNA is TGTGCCAGCAGCGTAGGGTCGGAGACCTACGAGCAGTACTTC.

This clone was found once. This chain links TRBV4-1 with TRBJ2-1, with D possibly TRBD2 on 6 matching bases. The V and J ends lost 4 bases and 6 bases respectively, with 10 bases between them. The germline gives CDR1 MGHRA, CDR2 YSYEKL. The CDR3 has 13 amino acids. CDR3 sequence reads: CASSLAGSNEQFF. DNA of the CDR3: TGCGCCAGCAGCCTGGCGGGGTCCAATGAGCAGTTCTTC.

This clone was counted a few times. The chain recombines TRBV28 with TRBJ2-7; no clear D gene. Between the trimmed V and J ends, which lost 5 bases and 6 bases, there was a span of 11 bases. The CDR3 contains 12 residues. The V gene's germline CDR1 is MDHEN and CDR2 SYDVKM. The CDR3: CASSPLPREQYF. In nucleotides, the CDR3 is TGTGCCAGCAGTCCCCTCCCCCGCGAGCAGTACTTC.

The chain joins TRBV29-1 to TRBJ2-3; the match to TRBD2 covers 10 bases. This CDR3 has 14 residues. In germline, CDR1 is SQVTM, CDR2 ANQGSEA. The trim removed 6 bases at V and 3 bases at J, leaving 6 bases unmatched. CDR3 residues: CSVTRTSGTDTQYF. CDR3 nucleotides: TGCAGCGTGACTAGGACTAGCGGTACAGATACGCAGTATTTT.

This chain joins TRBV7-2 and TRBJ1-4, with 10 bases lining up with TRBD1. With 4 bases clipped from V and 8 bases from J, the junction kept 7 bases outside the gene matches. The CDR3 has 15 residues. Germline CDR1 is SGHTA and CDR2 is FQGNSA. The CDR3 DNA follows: TGTGCCAGCAGCTCCAGACAGGGGGCAGCAGAAAAACTGTTTTTT. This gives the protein CASSSRQGAAEKLFF.

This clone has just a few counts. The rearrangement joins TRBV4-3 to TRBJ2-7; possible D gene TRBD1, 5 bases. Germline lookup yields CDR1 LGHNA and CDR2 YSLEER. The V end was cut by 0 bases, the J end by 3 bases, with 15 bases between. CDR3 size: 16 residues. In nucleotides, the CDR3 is TGCGCCAGCAGCCAAGAAGGCAGAGTGGGGCGCTACGAGCAGTACTTC. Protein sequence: CASSQEGRVGRYEQYF.

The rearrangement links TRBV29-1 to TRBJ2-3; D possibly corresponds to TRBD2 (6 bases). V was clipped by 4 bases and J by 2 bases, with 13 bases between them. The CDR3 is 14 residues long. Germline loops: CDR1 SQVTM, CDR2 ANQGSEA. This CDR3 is CSVGREIPTDTQYF. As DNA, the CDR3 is TGCAGCGTTGGTCGGGAGATCCCCACAGATACGCAGTATTTT.

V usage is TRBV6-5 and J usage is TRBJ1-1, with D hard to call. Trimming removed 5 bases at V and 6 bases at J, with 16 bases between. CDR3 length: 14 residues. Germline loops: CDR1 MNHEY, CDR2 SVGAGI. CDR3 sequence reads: CASSEFPVIAEAFF. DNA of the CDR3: TGTGCCAGCAGTGAATTTCCGGTTATCGCTGAAGCTTTCTTT.